The TCR beta chain under discussion was sequenced for a study of T cell responses to AZD1222 COVID-19 vaccine. Of note for this clone: Its cognate antigen is unknown.

The method was immunoSEQ multiplex PCR; TCRdb's version includes in-frame clones alone and lacks a portion of them. The table shows roughly 77,000 clones, with over 75% occurring only once. V lost 2 bases and J 7 bases, leaving 8 bases between the germline ends. The CDR3 runs 13 residues. Germline CDR1 SGHVS, CDR2 FNYEAQ. Recipients boosted at about 4 weeks or about 12 weeks are pooled. General study points: Reportedly, nearly half of unique spike TCRs recognized epitopes outside B.1.351/B.1.1.7 mutations. Two AZD1222 administrations were followed by greater Spike-specific TCR breadth and depth. Donors skewed white British and female; clonal diversity was possibly underestimated.

Sequenced material: peripheral blood, taken 28 days after the second AZD1222 dose. This TCR came from an adult who received the AZD1222 COVID-19 vaccine. The gene calls are TRBV7-6 and TRBJ2-2, with D hard to call. The CDR3 reads CASSLPPGGELFF. The DNA for the CDR3 is TGTGCCAGCAGCTTACCCCCAGGCGGGGAGCTGTTTTTT.